Detailed here is one T cell receptor (beta chain). Use of 60 Vbeta and 13 Jbeta primers characterized the PCR. TCRdb keeps only in-frame clones here, not all; method: immunoSEQ multiplex PCR. The sample shows approximately 160,000 clones, more than 70% of them seen only once. CDR1 and CDR2 from the germline V gene are KGHSH and LQKENI. This CDR3 has 15 residues. V was cut by 7 bases and J by 1 base, with 16 bases left in between. This entry belongs to a study of cytomegalovirus exposure and HLA in healthy donors. Study context: Caucasian-associated ancestry cluster membership applied to approximately 84% of around 400 genotyped donors.

The specimen sequenced was PBMCs. The source of this sequence is a male donor in good health and CMV-seronegative. This chain links TRBV18 with TRBJ1-1, with D unclear. The CDR3 region has the DNA TGTGCCAGCTTCCCCAGGATTGAGGGGAACACTGAAGCTTTCTTT. Its translation: CASFPRIEGNTEAFF.